One sample yielded the 11 T cell receptor beta chains listed below, sequenced in a study of read filtering for tumor transcriptome and immune sequencing. This library used approximately 0.4 ug RNA and molecular barcoded adaptors spanning alpha/delta and beta/gamma chains. TCRdb processed the reads anew with MiXCR; each CDR3 protein has one entry. Altogether 35,000 to 40,000 distinct CDR3 sequences are present, roughly 13% being singletons, with the ten largest covering roughly 30%. The sequencing input was a population of CD138-negative cells sorted from bone marrow. The source is a donor at least 40 years old with multiple myeloma.

This clonotype was observed many times. The chain carries TRBV29-1 and TRBJ2-7, with 10 nucleotides matching TRBD1. The CDR3 loop spans 14 amino acids. Germline values: CDR1 SQVTM, CDR2 ANQGSEA. Trimming removed 4 bases from V and 0 bases from J; junction bases left unmatched: 3. CDR3 in amino acids: CSVAGTGDSYEQYF. The CDR3 coding sequence is TGCAGCGTTGCCGGGACAGGGGACTCCTACGAGCAGTACTTC.

This clonotype was recorded at least ten times. V and J are TRBV6-5 and TRBJ2-2, with D tentatively TRBD1 or TRBD2 (5 bases each). The V end lost 6 bases, the J end lost 3 bases, and 14 bases lay between the germline ends. The CDR3 sequence is 15 residues long. Germline V CDR1 and CDR2: MNHEY, SVGAGI. The CDR3 nucleotides read TGTGCCAGCAGATTCGGGGCTACGGACACCGGGGAGCTGTTTTTT. It encodes CASRFGATDTGELFF.

This clonotype was seen repeatedly, ten times or more. In DNA, the CDR3 is TGCAGCGTTACAACGGGGGGGGGCACAGATACGCAGTATTTT. This sequence encodes CSVTTGGGTDTQYF. The chain employs TRBV29-1 and TRBJ2-3, with TRBD2 identical over 8 bases. There are 14 residues in the CDR3. CDR1 is SQVTM and CDR2 is ANQGSEA in the germline V gene. The ends lost 5 bases at V and 1 base at J; junction bases unmatched: 5.

CDR3 region: CASSGLEDIQYF. Written as DNA, the CDR3 is TGTGCCAGCAGCGGGCTCGAGGACATTCAGTACTTC. V gene TRBV7-3 combines with J gene TRBJ2-4; D unresolved. The CDR3 is 12 residues long. Germline V lookup: CDR1 SGHTA, CDR2 FQGTGA. Trimming took 5 bases from V and 8 from J, leaving 10 bases between them.

Points on this clonotype: This may arise from a read error, as a much more abundant clone is one base away. The J gene is TRBJ2-1, the V gene TRBV12-3 or TRBV12-4; 13 bases map to TRBD2. This CDR3 spans 15 amino acids. CDR3 residues: CASTAGLAGYNGQFF. DNA for the CDR3: TGTGCCAGCACCGCGGGACTAGCGGGGTACAATGGGCAGTTCTTC.

A remark on this clonotype: Given a far larger clone just one base away, this is likely a sequencing read error. The rearrangement joins TRBV12-3 or TRBV12-4 to TRBJ2-2, with D perhaps TRBD1 (5 bases). V lost 5 bases, J lost 8 bases, and 12 bases lay in between. The CDR3 is made up of 13 amino acids. The CDR3 DNA reads as TGTGCCAGCAGTCTGACAGTTCTAGGGGAGCTGTTTTTT. As protein: CASSLTVLGELFF.

Ten or more counts support this clonotype. The genes are TRBV12-5 and TRBJ1-1; D is undetermined. Trimming removed 1 base from V and 1 base from J, with 7 bases in between. This CDR3 contains 14 residues. Germline V gene lookup returns CDR1 LGHNT and CDR2 FRNRAP. The CDR3 spells CASGLDGTNTEAFF. For the CDR3, the DNA is TGTGCTAGTGGTTTGGACGGTACGAACACTGAAGCTTTCTTT.

The table lists this clonotype with many counts. The J gene is TRBJ2-1, the V gene TRBV10-3, with D unresolved. CDR1 and CDR2 (germline): ENHRY, SYGVKD. Trimming cost V 2 bases and J 4 bases, with 6 bases left between them. This CDR3 has 13 residues. Here the CDR3 reads CAISERVYNEQFF. The CDR3 nucleotides are TGTGCCATCAGTGAGAGGGTTTACAATGAGCAGTTCTTC.

This clonotype was found once. Germline is not matched at one junction end, which may reflect a read error. The CDR3 sequence: CASSFLAGYNEQLF. In DNA, the CDR3 is TGTGCCAGCAGCTTCTTAGCGGGGTACAATGAGCAGCTCTTC. The rearrangement joins TRBV7-9 to TRBJ2-1; 8 bases are a match to TRBD2. The CDR3 loop spans 14 amino acids. Germline loops: CDR1 SEHNR, CDR2 FQNEAQ (reference sequence).

This clonotype was observed a handful of times. V usage is TRBV11-2 and J usage is TRBJ2-1; D not resolved. The length of the CDR3 is 13 residues. V was shortened by 0 bases and J by 7 bases, with 7 bases between the two germline ends. From germline, CDR1 is SGHAT and CDR2 FQNNGV. The DNA for the CDR3 is TGTGCCAGCAGCTTAGATCGGTGGAATGAGCAGTTCTTC. It specifies CASSLDRWNEQFF. The full variable domain, its missing parts supplied by reference TRBV11-2 and TRBJ2-1, is EAGVAQSPRYKIIEKRQSVAFWCNPISGHATLYWYQQILGQGPKLLIQFQNNGVVDDSQLPKDRFSAERLKGVDSTLKIQPAKLEDSAVYLCASSLDRWNEQFFGPGTRLTVL.

This chain links TRBV7-2 with TRBJ2-4; 12 bases match TRBD1. V gave up 5 bases and J gave up 0 bases; unmatched junction bases: 5. Germline CDR1 SGHTA, CDR2 FQGNSA. The CDR3 is 17 residues long. CDR3 DNA sequence: TGTGCCAGCAGCGAGGGACAGGGGGCTAAAGCCAAAAACATTCAGTACTTC. This translates into CASSEGQGAKAKNIQYF.